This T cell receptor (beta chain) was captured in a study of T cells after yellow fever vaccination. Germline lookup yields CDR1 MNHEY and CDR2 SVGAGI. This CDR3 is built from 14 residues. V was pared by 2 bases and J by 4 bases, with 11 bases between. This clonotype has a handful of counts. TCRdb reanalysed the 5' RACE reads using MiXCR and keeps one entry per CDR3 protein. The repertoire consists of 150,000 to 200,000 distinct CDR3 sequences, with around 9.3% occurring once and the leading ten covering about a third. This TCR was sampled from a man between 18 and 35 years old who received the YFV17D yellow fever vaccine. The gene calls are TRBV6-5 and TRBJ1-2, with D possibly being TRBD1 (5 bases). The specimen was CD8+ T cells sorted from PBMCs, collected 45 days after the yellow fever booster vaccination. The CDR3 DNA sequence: TGTGCCAGCAGTTACGCTTCGGGGGGCTATGGCTACACCTTC. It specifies CASSYASGGYGYTF.